This TCR beta chain was observed in a study of cytomegalovirus exposure and HLA in healthy donors. From germline, CDR1 is SEHNR and CDR2 FQNEAQ (reference sequence). The CDR3 consists of 17 residues. Trimming took off 0 bases at V and 11 bases at J, with 25 bases between the two ends. Notes on the study in general: As was reported, the HLA-A and HLA-B alleles of most subjects were accurately predicted from TCR beta sequences. Sequence variants that were highly shared formed a cluster that was likely a sequencing artifact. Accounts indicate the classifier identified cytomegalovirus status with strong specificity and sensitivity. In an earlier analysis, productive rearrangement rates for most beta V segments clustered near 87% or 30%.

Note on this clone: Its target is unknown.

The study ran its PCR with 60 Vbeta and 13 Jbeta primers. This table comes from immunoSEQ multiplex PCR, and its TCRdb copy is limited to in-frame clones, with some not included. This sample carries about 120,000 clones, over 8.5% of them seen once, and the ten largest clones take about 6%. This clonotype was obtained from a woman aged 40 to 50 in good health and CMV-seropositive. The chain links TRBV7-9 to TRBJ1-1, with a weak D call TRBD1 (6 bases). The sequenced material came from PBMCs. Written as DNA, the CDR3 is TGTGCCAGCAGCTTAGCGTCTAGCAGCGTGACAGGACGGGTGGCTTTCTTT. Encoded protein: CASSLASSSVTGRVAFF. Full variable domain (remainder filled in from reference TRBV7-9 and TRBJ1-1): DTGVSQNPRHKITKRGQNVTFRCDPISEHNRLYWYRQTLGQGPEFLTYFQNEAQLEKSRLLSDRFSAERPKGSFSTLEIQRTEQGDSAMYLCASSLASSSVTGRVAFFGQGTRLTVV.